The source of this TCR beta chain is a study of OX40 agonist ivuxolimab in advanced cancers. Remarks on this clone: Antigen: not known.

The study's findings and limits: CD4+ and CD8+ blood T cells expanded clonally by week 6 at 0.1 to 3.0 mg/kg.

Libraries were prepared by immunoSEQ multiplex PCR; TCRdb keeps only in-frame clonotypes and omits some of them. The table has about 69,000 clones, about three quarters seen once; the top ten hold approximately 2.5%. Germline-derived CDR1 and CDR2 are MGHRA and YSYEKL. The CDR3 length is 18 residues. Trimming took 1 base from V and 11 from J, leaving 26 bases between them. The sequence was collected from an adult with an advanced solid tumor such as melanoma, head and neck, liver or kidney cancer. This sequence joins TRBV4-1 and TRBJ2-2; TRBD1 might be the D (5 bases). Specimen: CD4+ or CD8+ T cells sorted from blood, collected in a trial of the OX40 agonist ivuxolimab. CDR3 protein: CASSQVPRVAGRTVELFF. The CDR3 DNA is TGCGCCAGCAGCCAAGTTCCCAGGGTGGCTGGGCGGACGGTCGAGCTGTTTTTT.